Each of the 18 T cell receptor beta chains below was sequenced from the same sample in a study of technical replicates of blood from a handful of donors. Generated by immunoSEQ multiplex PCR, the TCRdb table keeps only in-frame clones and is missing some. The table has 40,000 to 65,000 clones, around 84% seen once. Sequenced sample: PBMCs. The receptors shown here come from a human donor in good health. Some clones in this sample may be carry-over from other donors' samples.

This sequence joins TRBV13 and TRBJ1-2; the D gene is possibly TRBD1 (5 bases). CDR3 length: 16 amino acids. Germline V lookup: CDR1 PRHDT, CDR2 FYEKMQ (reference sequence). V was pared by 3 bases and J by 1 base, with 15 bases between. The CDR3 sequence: CASSFFSRAINYGYTF. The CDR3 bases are TGTGCCAGCAGCTTTTTTAGCAGGGCGATTAACTATGGCTACACCTTC.

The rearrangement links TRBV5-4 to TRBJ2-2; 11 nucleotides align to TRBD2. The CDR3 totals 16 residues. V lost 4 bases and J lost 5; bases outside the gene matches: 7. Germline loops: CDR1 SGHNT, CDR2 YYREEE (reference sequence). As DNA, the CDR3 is TGTGCCAGCAGCCAGATGCTAGCGGGGGGTACCGGGGAGCTGTTTTTT. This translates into CASSQMLAGGTGELFF.

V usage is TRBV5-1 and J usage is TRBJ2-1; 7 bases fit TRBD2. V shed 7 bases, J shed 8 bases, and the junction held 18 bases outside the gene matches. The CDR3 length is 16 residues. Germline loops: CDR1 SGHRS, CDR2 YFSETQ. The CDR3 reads CASCGASGDLRYEQFF. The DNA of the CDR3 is TGCGCCAGCTGTGGGGCTAGCGGAGACCTAAGGTATGAGCAGTTCTTC.

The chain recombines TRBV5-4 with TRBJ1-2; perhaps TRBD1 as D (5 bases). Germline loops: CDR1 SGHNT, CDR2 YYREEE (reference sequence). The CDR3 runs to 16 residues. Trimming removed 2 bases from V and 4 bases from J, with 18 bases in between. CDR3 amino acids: CASSFGGGELIYGYTF. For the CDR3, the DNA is TGTGCCAGCAGCTTCGGTGGAGGGGAACTTATCTATGGCTACACCTTC.

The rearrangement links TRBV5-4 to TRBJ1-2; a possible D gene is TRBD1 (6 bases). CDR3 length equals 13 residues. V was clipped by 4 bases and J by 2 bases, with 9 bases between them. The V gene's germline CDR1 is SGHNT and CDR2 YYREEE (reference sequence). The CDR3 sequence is CASSIDRNYGYTF. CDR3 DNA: TGTGCCAGCAGCATTGACAGGAACTATGGCTACACCTTC.

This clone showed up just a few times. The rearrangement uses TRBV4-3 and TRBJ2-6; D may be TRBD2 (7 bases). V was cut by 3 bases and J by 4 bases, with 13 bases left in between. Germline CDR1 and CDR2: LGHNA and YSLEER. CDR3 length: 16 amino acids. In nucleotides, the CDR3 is TGCGCCAGCAGCCAGATCGGGGGGACAGGGGCCAACGTCCTGACTTTC. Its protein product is CASSQIGGTGANVLTF.

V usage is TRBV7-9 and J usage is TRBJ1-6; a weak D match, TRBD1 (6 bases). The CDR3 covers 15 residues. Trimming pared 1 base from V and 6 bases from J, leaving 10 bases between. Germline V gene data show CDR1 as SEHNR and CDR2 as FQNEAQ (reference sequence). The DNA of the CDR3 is TGTGCCAGCAGCTTAGAGGACAGCCTTAATTCACCCCTCCACTTT. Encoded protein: CASSLEDSLNSPLHF.

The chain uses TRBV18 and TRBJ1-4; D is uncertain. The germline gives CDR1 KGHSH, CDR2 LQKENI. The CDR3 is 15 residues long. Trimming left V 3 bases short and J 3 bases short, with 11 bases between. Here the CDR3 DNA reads TGTGCCAGCTCACCCCGGGAGCGGGCTAATGAAAAACTGTTTTTT. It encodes CASSPRERANEKLFF.

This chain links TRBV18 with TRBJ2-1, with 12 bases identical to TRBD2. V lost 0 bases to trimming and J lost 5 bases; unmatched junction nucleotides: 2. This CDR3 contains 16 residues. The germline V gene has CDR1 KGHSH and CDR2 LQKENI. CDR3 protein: CASSPPGLAGHNEQFF. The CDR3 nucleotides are TGTGCCAGCTCACCACCCGGACTAGCGGGGCACAATGAGCAGTTCTTC.

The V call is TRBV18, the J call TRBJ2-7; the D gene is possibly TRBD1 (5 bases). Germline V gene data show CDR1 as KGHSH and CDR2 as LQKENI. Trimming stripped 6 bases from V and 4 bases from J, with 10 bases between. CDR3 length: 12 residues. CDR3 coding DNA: TGTGCCAGCTCGCGCGACAGTTACGAGCAGTACTTC. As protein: CASSRDSYEQYF.

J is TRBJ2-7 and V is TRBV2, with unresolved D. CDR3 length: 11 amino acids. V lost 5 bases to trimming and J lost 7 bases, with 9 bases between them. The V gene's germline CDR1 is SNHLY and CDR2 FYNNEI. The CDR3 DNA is TGTGCCAGCAGTCGGAACGGGGAGCAGTACTTC. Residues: CASSRNGEQYF.

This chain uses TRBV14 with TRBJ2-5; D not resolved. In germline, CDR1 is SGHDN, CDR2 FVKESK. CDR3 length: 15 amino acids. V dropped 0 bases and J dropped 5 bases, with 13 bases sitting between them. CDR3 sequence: CASSQEAAFLETQYF. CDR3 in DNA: TGTGCCAGCAGCCAAGAGGCTGCCTTCCTCGAGACCCAGTACTTC.

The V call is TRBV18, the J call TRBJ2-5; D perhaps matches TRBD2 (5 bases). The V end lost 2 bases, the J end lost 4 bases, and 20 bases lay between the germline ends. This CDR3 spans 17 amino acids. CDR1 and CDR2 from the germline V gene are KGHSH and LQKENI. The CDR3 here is CASSPSLDPRRGETQYF. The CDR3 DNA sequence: TGTGCCAGCTCACCAAGTCTGGACCCGAGACGGGGAGAGACCCAGTACTTC.

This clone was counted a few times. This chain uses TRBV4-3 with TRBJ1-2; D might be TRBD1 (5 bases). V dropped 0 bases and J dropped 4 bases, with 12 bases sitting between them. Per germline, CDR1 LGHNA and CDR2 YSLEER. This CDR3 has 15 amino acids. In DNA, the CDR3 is TGCGCCAGCAGCCAAGATCATCAGGGCCTCTATGGCTACACCTTC. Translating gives CASSQDHQGLYGYTF.

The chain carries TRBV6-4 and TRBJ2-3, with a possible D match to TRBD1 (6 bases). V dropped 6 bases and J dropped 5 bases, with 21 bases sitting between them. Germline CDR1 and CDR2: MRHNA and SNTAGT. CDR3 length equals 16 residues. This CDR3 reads CASSPEFSARGDTQYF. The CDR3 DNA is TGTGCCAGCAGCCCCGAGTTTAGCGCCAGGGGAGATACGCAGTATTTT.

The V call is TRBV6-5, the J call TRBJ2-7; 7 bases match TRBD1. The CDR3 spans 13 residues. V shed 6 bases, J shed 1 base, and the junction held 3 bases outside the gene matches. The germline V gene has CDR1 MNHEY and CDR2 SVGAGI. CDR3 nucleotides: TGTGCCAGCAGAGGGACAGCGTCCTACGAGCAGTACTTC. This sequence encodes CASRGTASYEQYF.

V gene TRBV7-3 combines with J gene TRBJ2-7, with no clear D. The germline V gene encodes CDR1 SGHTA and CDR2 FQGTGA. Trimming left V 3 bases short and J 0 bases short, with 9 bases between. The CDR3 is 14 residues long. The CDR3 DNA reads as TGTGCCAGCAGCTTTAGCATATCCTCCTACGAGCAGTACTTC. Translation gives CASSFSISSYEQYF. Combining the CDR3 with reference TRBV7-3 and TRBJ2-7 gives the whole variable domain GAGVSQTPSNKVTEKGKYVELRCDPISGHTALYWYRQSLGQGPEFLIYFQGTGAADDSGLPNDRFFAVRPEGSVSTLKIQRTERGDSAVYLCASSFSISSYEQYFGPGTRLTVT.

CDR3 amino acids: CASSERPTVYTEAFF. CDR3 in DNA: TGCGCCAGCAGCGAGAGGCCGACAGTTTACACTGAAGCTTTCTTT. The V gene is TRBV4-3, the J gene TRBJ1-1, with a tentative D call TRBD1 (5 bases). The V gene's germline CDR1 is LGHNA and CDR2 YSLEER. The CDR3 extends over 15 amino acids. Between the trimmed V and J ends, which lost 5 bases and 3 bases, there was a span of 16 bases.